The 28 T cell receptor beta chains below come from one sample, sequenced in a study of blood T cells in healthy people across ages. The authors ran a second PCR of 7 to 11 cycles using a sample-barcoded 5' primer and a J-beta primer mix. TCRdb reanalysed the 5' RACE reads using MiXCR and keeps one entry per CDR3 protein. The sample lists about 1,400,000 distinct CDR3 sequences, roughly 60% occurring once. The sequencing sample was made of blood. The receptors here all came from a man between 18 and 35 years old in good health.

This clonotype was detected once. The chain combines TRBV7-9 with TRBJ1-2; the D gene is possibly TRBD1 (5 bases). Per germline, CDR1 SEHNR and CDR2 FQNEAQ (reference sequence). The V and J ends lost 2 bases and 7 bases respectively, with 11 bases between them. The CDR3 runs to 13 residues. CDR3 loop: CASSLSGWLGYTF. In DNA form, the CDR3 reads TGTGCCAGCAGCTTATCAGGGTGGCTTGGCTACACCTTC.

The gene calls are TRBV6-6 and TRBJ2-3; tentative D call: TRBD1 (7 bases). Trimming shortened V by 2 bases and J by 0 bases, and 15 bases separated the two germline ends. The CDR3 runs 17 residues. CDR1 and CDR2 from the germline V gene are MNHNY and SVGAGI (reference sequence). CDR3 sequence reads: CASSYISGGTSTDTQYF. CDR3 bases: TGTGCCAGCAGTTACATATCAGGGGGGACTAGCACAGATACGCAGTATTTT.

This clonotype has more than one count but fewer than ten. This chain uses TRBV7-9 with TRBJ2-3; TRBD1 aligns across 7 bases. The CDR3 totals 14 residues. V lost 7 bases to trimming and J lost 1 base; unmatched junction nucleotides: 5. CDR1 is SEHNR and CDR2 is FQNEAQ in the germline V gene (reference sequence). This CDR3 is CASINDRGTDTQYF. The CDR3 DNA is TGTGCCAGCATCAACGACAGGGGCACAGATACGCAGTATTTT.

The chain recombines TRBV10-3 with TRBJ2-7, with 10 nucleotides matching TRBD1. The assigned J gene may be wrong: the sequence end matches TRBJ2-5 better. Germline assignment: CDR1 ENHRY and CDR2 SYGVKD. The CDR3 has 16 residues. DNA for the CDR3: TGTGCCATCAGTGAGACCCTCGGGACAGGGGAAGAGACCCAGTACTTC. Translating gives CAISETLGTGEETQYF.

The chain joins TRBV10-3 to TRBJ2-5; D unresolved. The CDR3 length is 12 residues. Germline-derived CDR1 and CDR2 are ENHRY and SYGVKD. The germline V and J ends were trimmed by 6 bases and 5 bases, with 10 bases remaining between them. CDR3 coding DNA: TGTGCCATCAGAGGTAGAGAGGAGACCCAGTACTTC. It is translated as CAIRGREETQYF.

The V and J genes are TRBV6-5 and TRBJ1-6; the match to TRBD1 covers 7 bases. Germline V gene data show CDR1 as MNHEY and CDR2 as SVGAGI. V shed 6 bases and J 9 bases; nucleotides not matched to a gene: 5. This CDR3 has 13 amino acids. CDR3 DNA sequence: TGTGCCAGCAGGAGAAGGGGGCGTTCACCCCTCCACTTT. Encoded protein: CASRRRGRSPLHF.

Only a few counts were recorded for this clonotype. The V and J genes are TRBV20-1 and TRBJ2-1, with D possibly being TRBD1 (5 bases). The V end lost 3 bases, the J end lost 4 bases, and 13 bases lay between the germline ends. CDR1 and CDR2 from the germline V gene are DFQATT and SNEGSKA (reference sequence). CDR3 size: 14 residues. The CDR3 nucleotides read TGCAGTGCTAGGGCCAGGGCTGATTACAATGAGCAGTTCTTC. Translation gives CSARARADYNEQFF.

The chain couples TRBV4-3 to TRBJ2-3; D is unclear. This CDR3 is 18 amino acids long. The V gene's germline CDR1 is LGHNA and CDR2 YSLEER. V was shortened by 0 bases and J by 5 bases, with 21 bases between the two germline ends. The DNA of the CDR3 is TGCGCCAGCAGCCAAGATCGTGCCGGGCCTACCTCGGGAGATACGCAGTATTTT. Translation gives CASSQDRAGPTSGDTQYF.

This chain links TRBV9 with TRBJ1-6; D uncertain. The CDR3 has 16 amino acids. Germline V gives CDR1 SGDLS, CDR2 YYNGEE. Trimming pared 1 base from V and 4 bases from J, leaving 12 bases between. The CDR3 protein is CASSVSGTMYNSPLHF. The CDR3 DNA follows: TGTGCCAGCAGCGTATCAGGAACGATGTATAATTCACCCCTCCACTTT. Based on the CDR3 plus reference TRBV9 and TRBJ1-6, the full variable domain is DSGVTQTPKHLITATGQRVTLRCSPRSGDLSVYWYQQSLDQGLQFLIQYYNGEERAKGNILERFSAQQFPDLHSELNLSSLELGDSALYFCASSVSGTMYNSPLHFGNGTRLTVT.

The chain has TRBV20-1 and TRBJ1-5; D remains unclear. The CDR3 spans 14 residues. Trimming removed 0 bases from V and 1 base from J, with 7 bases in between. Germline loops: CDR1 DFQATT, CDR2 SNEGSKA (reference sequence). The CDR3 loop reads CSARDGLSNQPQHF. The CDR3 DNA is TGCAGTGCTAGAGATGGATTGAGCAATCAGCCCCAGCATTTT.

V usage is TRBV13 and J usage is TRBJ2-5; a possible D gene is TRBD1 (6 bases). Germline loops: CDR1 PRHDT, CDR2 FYEKMQ (reference sequence). This CDR3 is 14 amino acids long. V was clipped by 4 bases and J by 11 bases, with 20 bases between them. CDR3 nucleotide sequence: TGTGCCAGCAGCTCTCCGTCCAGGGGCAATGAGCAGTACTTC. This encodes CASSSPSRGNEQYF.

The chain carries TRBV3-1 and TRBJ2-4; D perhaps matches TRBD2 (5 bases). The tail of the sequence fits TRBJ2-7 better, so the J call may be wrong. CDR1 and CDR2 from the germline V gene are LGHDT and YNNKEL (reference sequence). This CDR3 spans 17 amino acids. CDR3 sequence: CASSQTAQRAINYEQYF. CDR3 DNA sequence: TGTGCCAGCAGCCAGACCGCTCAGAGGGCAATTAACTACGAGCAGTACTTC.

The gene calls are TRBV20-1 and TRBJ1-6; no definite D call. CDR1 DFQATT and CDR2 SNEGSKA come from the germline V gene (reference sequence). CDR3 size: 12 residues. With 6 bases removed from V and 9 bases from J, the gap between germline ends came to 12 bases. CDR3 coding DNA: TGCAGTGCGGCCAGGCTTGGTTCACCCCTCCACTTT. Encoded protein: CSAARLGSPLHF.

The rearrangement uses TRBV20-1 and TRBJ2-5; 10 bases agree with TRBD2. The J call may be faulty, since TRBJ2-7 better matches the DNA end. This CDR3 is built from 15 residues. CDR1 DFQATT and CDR2 SNEGSKA come from the germline V gene (reference sequence). CDR3 loop: CSARDPAGGQREQYF. Here the CDR3 DNA reads TGCAGTGCTAGAGACCCAGCGGGGGGGCAACGCGAGCAGTACTTC.

This clonotype has more than one count but fewer than ten. The rearrangement joins TRBV12-3 or TRBV12-4 to TRBJ2-1, with 7 positions matching TRBD2. The CDR3 runs 15 residues. V was pared by 5 bases and J by 7 bases, with 11 bases of the junction left unmatched. The CDR3 DNA reads as TGTGCCAGCAGTCCCCGACTAGCTCAAAGTAATGAGCAGTTCTTC. Protein product: CASSPRLAQSNEQFF.

The V gene is TRBV7-9, the J gene TRBJ2-1; possibly TRBD1 for D (6 bases). Germline CDR1 SEHNR, CDR2 FQNEAQ (reference sequence). Trimming took 0 bases from V and 5 from J, leaving 14 bases between them. The CDR3 is made up of 16 amino acids. The CDR3 sequence is CASSLAHRDRNNEQFF. The CDR3 coding sequence is TGTGCCAGCAGCTTAGCGCACAGGGATAGGAACAATGAGCAGTTCTTC.

The chain employs TRBV29-1 and TRBJ1-1; D unresolved. The germline CDR1 and CDR2 sequences are SQVTM and ANQGSEA. Trimming pared 2 bases from V and 4 bases from J, leaving 8 bases between. This CDR3 region has 12 residues. The CDR3 is CSVELLGTEAFF. For the CDR3, the DNA is TGCAGCGTTGAATTGTTGGGCACTGAAGCTTTCTTT.

A few counts support this clonotype. V is TRBV6-5 and J is TRBJ1-1; 8 bases map to TRBD1. Germline V gives CDR1 MNHEY, CDR2 SVGAGI. The CDR3 covers 13 residues. With V trimmed by 10 bases and J by 0 bases, 4 bases remained unmatched. In DNA form, the CDR3 reads TGTGCCACTAGACAGGGGCTGAACACTGAAGCTTTCTTT. It codes for CATRQGLNTEAFF.

The chain uses TRBV29-1 and TRBJ2-7; D is perhaps TRBD1 or TRBD2 (5 bases each). V dropped 6 bases and J dropped 7 bases, with 16 bases sitting between them. The germline V gene has CDR1 SQVTM and CDR2 ANQGSEA. CDR3 length equals 12 residues. The CDR3 region is CSVGRRPGEQYF. The CDR3 DNA reads TGCAGCGTGGGACGGCGGCCGGGGGAGCAGTACTTC.

The genes are TRBV12-3 or TRBV12-4 and TRBJ1-4, with D possibly TRBD1 on 5 matching bases. The CDR3 is made up of 14 amino acids. Trimming pared 4 bases from V and 8 bases from J, leaving 14 bases between. The CDR3 region has the DNA TGTGCCAGCAGTTGGGCGGGGACGCAAGAAAAACTGTTTTTT. Its translation: CASSWAGTQEKLFF.

The rearrangement links TRBV10-3 to TRBJ1-5; no clear D gene. The germline V gene encodes CDR1 ENHRY and CDR2 SYGVKD. Trimming left V 3 bases short and J 0 bases short, with 0 bases between. The CDR3 totals 12 residues. In nucleotides, the CDR3 is TGTGCCATCAGTGATAGCAATCAGCCCCAGCATTTT. As protein: CAISDSNQPQHF.

This clonotype was found a few times. The chain has TRBV5-1 and TRBJ2-4; 9 bases align to TRBD2. Germline V gene lookup returns CDR1 SGHRS and CDR2 YFSETQ. The V and J ends lost 3 bases and 8 bases, in that order; junction bases with no gene match: 6. There are 14 residues in the CDR3. CDR3 loop: CASSYGTSRDIQYF. The CDR3 region has the DNA TGCGCCAGCAGCTACGGGACTAGCAGGGACATTCAGTACTTC.

The chain has TRBV18 and TRBJ2-7, with 8 bases aligning to TRBD2. There are 15 residues in the CDR3. V shed 2 bases, J shed 5 bases, and the junction held 8 bases outside the gene matches. Germline values: CDR1 KGHSH, CDR2 LQKENI. The CDR3 DNA sequence: TGTGCCAGCTCACCAGCGAGCGGGAGTATAGACGAGCAGTACTTC. Translation gives CASSPASGSIDEQYF.

The CDR3 sequence is CSARDIADNYGYTF. CDR3 DNA sequence: TGCAGTGCTAGAGATATCGCTGACAACTATGGCTACACCTTC. The chain links TRBV20-1 to TRBJ1-2, with D unresolved. Trimming removed 0 bases from V and 2 bases from J, with 10 bases in between. The CDR3 totals 14 residues. Per the germline V gene, CDR1 is DFQATT and CDR2 is SNEGSKA (reference sequence).

V gene TRBV29-1 combines with J gene TRBJ2-1, with TRBD2 matching 10 bases. Gene TRBJ2-7 matches the end of the DNA better, so the J call may be wrong. Germline CDR1 SQVTM, CDR2 ANQGSEA. The CDR3 has 19 amino acids. The CDR3 sequence: CSVEGFREWTSGSYNEQYF. As DNA, the CDR3 is TGCAGCGTTGAAGGATTTCGTGAATGGACTAGCGGTTCCTACAATGAGCAGTACTTC.

This rearrangement joins TRBV12-3 or TRBV12-4 to TRBJ2-1, with TRBD2 as a possible D gene (6 bases). The CDR3 contains 15 residues. V lost 1 base, J lost 9 bases, and 16 bases lay in between. The CDR3 spells CASSLEGLQSGEQFF. The CDR3 nucleotides read TGTGCCAGCAGTTTAGAGGGACTCCAAAGCGGTGAGCAGTTCTTC.

The chain recombines TRBV27 with TRBJ2-3, with 10 bases matching TRBD2. The V segment lost 6 bases and the J segment 2 bases; nucleotides outside the gene matches: 5. CDR1 is MNHEY and CDR2 is SMNVEV in the germline V gene (reference sequence). This CDR3 is 15 amino acids long. Here the CDR3 DNA reads TGTGCCAGCAGATCGGGACTAGCGAACACAGATACGCAGTATTTT. Residues: CASRSGLANTDTQYF.

The genes are TRBV6-6 and TRBJ1-2; D unclear. V lost 6 bases to trimming and J lost 4 bases, with 15 bases between them. Germline values: CDR1 MNHNY, CDR2 SVGAGI (reference sequence). The CDR3 length is 14 residues. In DNA form, the CDR3 reads TGTGCCAGCAGCACTGACGTACCCGGCTATGGCTACACCTTC. As protein: CASSTDVPGYGYTF.